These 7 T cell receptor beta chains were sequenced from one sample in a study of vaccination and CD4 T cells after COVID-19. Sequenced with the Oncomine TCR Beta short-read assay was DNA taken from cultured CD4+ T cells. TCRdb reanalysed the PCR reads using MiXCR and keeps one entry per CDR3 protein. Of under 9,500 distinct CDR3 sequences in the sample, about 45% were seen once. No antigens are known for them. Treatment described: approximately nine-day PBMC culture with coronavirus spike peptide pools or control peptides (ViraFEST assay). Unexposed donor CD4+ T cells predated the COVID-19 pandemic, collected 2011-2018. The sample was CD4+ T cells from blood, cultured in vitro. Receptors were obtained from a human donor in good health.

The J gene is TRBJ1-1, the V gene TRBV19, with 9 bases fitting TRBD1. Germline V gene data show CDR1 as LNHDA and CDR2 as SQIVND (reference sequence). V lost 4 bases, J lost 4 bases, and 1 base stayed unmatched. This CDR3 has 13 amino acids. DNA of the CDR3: TGTGCCAGTAGTACGGACAGGGGCACTGAAGCTTTCTTT. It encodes CASSTDRGTEAFF.

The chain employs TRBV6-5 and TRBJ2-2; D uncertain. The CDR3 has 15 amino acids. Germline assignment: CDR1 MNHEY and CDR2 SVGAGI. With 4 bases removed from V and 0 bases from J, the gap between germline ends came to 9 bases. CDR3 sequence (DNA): TGTGCCAGCAGTTCGAGAATTACGAACACCGGGGAGCTGTTTTTT. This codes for CASSSRITNTGELFF.

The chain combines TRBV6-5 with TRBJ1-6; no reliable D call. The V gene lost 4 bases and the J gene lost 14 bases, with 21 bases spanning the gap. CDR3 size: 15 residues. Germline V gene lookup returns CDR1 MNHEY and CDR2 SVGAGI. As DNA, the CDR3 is TGTGCCAGCAGTTCCTCAGGAGGCCGAACGTGGTCCCTCCACTTT. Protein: CASSSSGGRTWSLHF.

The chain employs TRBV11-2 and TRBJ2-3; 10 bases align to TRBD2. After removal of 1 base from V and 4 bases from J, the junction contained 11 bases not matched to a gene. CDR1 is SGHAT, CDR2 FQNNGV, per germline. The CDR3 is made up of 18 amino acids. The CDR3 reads CASSLGRGSGRAADTQYF. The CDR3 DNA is TGTGCCAGCAGCTTAGGGAGAGGCAGCGGGAGGGCCGCAGATACGCAGTATTTT.

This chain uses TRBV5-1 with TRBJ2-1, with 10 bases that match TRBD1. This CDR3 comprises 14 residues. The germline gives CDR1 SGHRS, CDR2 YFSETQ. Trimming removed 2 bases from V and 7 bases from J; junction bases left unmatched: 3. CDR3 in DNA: TGCGCCAGCAGCTTCGGACAGGGGGGGAATGAGCAGTTCTTC. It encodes CASSFGQGGNEQFF.

CDR3 loop: CSARVGTSYNEQFF. The DNA of the CDR3 is TGCAGTGCTAGAGTCGGGACTAGTTACAATGAGCAGTTCTTC. The chain is built from TRBV20-1 and TRBJ2-1, with 8 bases identical to TRBD2. J lost 4 bases, V lost 1 base, and 3 bases had no gene match. The V gene's germline CDR1 is DFQATT and CDR2 SNEGSKA (reference sequence). The CDR3 has 14 residues.

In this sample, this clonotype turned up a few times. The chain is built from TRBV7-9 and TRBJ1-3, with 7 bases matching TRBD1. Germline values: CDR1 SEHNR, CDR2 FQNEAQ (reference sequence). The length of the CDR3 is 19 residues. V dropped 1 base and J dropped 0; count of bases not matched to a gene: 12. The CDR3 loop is CASSLEGWQGVLSGNTIYF. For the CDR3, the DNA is TGTGCCAGCAGCTTAGAAGGGTGGCAGGGGGTCCTCTCTGGAAACACCATATATTTT.